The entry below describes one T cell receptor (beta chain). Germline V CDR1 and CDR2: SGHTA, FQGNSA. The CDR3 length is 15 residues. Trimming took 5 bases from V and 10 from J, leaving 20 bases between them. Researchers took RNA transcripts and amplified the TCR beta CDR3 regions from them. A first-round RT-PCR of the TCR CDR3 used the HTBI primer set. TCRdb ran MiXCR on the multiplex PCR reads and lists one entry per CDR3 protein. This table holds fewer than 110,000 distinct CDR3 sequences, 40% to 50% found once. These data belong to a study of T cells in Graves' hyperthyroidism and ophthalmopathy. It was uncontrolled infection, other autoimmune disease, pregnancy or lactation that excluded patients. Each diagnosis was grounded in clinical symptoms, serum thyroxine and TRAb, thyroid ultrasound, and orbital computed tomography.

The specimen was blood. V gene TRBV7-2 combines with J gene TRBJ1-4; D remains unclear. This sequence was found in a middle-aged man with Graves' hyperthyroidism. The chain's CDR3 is CASSLPTSDVGKLFF. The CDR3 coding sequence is TGTGCCAGCAGCCTACCGACTAGCGATGTTGGAAAACTGTTTTTT.